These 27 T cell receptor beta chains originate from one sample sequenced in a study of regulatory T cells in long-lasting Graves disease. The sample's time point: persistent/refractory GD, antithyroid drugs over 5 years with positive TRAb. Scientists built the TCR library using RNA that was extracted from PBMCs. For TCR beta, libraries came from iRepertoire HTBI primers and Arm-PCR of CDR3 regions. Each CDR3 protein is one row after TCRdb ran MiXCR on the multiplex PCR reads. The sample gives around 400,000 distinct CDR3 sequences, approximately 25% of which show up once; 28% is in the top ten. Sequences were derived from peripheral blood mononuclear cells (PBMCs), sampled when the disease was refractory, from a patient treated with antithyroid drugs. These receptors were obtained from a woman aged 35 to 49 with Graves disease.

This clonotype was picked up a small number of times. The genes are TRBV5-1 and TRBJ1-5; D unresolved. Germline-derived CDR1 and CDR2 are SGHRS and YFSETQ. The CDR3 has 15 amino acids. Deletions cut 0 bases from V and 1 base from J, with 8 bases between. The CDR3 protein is CASSLDGGSNQPQHF. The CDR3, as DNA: TGCGCCAGCAGCTTGGACGGTGGAAGCAATCAGCCCCAGCATTTT.

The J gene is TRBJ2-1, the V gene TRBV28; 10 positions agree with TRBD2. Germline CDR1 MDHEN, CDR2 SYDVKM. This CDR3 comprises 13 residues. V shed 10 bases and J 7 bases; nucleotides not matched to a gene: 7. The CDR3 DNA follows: TGTGCCACTACTAGCGGGGTCTGGAATGAGCAGTTCTTC. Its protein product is CATTSGVWNEQFF.

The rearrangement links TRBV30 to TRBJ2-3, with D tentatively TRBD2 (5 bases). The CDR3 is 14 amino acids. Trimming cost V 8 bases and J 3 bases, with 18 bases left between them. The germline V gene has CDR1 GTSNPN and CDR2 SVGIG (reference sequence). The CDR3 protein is CAGLVGRWTDTQYF. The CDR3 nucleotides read TGTGCCGGTCTCGTGGGGAGATGGACAGATACGCAGTATTTT.

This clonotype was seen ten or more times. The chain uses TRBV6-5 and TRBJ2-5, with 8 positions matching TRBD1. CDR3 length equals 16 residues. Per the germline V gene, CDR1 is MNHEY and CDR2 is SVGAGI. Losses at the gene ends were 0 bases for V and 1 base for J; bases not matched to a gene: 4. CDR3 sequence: CASSYSLTGGQETQYF. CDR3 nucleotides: TGTGCCAGCAGTTACTCGTTAACAGGGGGCCAAGAGACCCAGTACTTC.

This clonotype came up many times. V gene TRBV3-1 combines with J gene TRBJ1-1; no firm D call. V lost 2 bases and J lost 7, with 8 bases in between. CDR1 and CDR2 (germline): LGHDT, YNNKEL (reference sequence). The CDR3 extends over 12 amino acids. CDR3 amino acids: CASSQHGYEAFF. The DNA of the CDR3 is TGTGCCAGCAGCCAACACGGCTATGAAGCTTTCTTT.

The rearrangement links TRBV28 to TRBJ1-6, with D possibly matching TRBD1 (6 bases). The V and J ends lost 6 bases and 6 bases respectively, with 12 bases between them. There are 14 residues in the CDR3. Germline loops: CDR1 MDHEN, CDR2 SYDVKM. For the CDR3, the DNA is TGTGCCAGCAGCCTAGACAGGACTAATTCACCCCTCCACTTT. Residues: CASSLDRTNSPLHF.

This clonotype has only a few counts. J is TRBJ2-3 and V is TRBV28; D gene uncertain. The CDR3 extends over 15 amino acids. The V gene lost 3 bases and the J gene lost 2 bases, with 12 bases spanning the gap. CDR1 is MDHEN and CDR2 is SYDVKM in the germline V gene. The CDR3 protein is CASSFYARDTDTQYF. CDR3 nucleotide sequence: TGTGCCAGCAGTTTTTATGCCAGAGACACAGATACGCAGTATTTT.

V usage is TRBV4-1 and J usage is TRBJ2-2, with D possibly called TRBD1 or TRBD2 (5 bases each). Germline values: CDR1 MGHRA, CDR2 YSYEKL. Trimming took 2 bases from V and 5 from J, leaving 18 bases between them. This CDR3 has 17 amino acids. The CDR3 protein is CASSQSGTGLRTGELFF. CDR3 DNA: TGCGCCAGCAGCCAATCTGGGACCGGGCTACGAACCGGGGAGCTGTTTTTT.

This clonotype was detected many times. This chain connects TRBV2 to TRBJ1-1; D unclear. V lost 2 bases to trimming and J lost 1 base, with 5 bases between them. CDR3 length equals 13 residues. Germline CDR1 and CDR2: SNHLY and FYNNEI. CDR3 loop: CASSEIRNTEAFF. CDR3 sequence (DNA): TGTGCCAGCAGTGAAATACGGAACACTGAAGCTTTCTTT.

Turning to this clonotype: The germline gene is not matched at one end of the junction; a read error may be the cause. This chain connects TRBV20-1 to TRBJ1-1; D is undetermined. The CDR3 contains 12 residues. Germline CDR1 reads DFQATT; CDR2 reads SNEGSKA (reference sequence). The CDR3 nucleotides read TGCAGTGCTATTCGAGACCACACTGAAGCTTCCTTT. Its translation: CSAIRDHTEASF.

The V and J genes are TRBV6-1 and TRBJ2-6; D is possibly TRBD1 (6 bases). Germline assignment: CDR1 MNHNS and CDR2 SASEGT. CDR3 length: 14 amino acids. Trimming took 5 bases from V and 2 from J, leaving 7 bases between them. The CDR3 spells CASSRQAGANVLTF. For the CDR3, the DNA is TGTGCCAGCAGTCGACAGGCTGGGGCCAACGTCCTGACTTTC.

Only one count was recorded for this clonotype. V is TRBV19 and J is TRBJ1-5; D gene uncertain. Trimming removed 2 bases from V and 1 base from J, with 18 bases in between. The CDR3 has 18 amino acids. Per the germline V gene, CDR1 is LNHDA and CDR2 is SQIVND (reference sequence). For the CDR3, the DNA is TGTGCCAGTAGTATAACTTTCGGCGGAAGGATAAGCAATCAGCCCCAGCATTTT. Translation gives CASSITFGGRISNQPQHF.

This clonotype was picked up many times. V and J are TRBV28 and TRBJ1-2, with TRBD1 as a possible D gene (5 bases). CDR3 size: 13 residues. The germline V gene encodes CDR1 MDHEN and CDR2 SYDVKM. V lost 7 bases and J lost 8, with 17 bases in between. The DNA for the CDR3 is TGTGCCAGCACCCGGGACCGTGCTATGGGCTACACCTTC. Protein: CASTRDRAMGYTF.

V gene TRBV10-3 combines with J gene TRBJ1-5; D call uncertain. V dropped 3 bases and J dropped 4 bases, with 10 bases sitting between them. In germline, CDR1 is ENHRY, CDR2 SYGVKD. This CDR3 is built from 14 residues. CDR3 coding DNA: TGTGCCATCAGTGAAAGGACGGCAAATCAGCCCCAGCATTTT. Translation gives CAISERTANQPQHF.

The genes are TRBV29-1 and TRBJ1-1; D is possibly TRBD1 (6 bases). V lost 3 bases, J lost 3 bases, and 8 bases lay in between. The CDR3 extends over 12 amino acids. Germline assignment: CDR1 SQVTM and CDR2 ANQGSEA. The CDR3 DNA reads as TGCAGCGTTGATGCAGGGGACACTGAAGCTTTCTTT. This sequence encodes CSVDAGDTEAFF.

The CDR3: CAWSDGASSNQPQHF. CDR3 nucleotides: TGTGCCTGGAGTGATGGGGCATCTAGCAATCAGCCCCAGCATTTT. The chain uses TRBV30 and TRBJ1-5; D is perhaps TRBD1 (5 bases). V was clipped by 1 base and J by 0 bases, with 10 bases between them. CDR3 size: 15 residues. From germline, CDR1 is GTSNPN and CDR2 SVGIG (reference sequence).

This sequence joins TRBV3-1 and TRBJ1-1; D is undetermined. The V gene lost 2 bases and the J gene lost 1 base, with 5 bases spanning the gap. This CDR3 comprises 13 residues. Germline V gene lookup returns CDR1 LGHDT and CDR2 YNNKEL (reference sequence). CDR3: CASSQFQNTEAFF. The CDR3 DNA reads TGTGCCAGCAGCCAATTCCAGAACACTGAAGCTTTCTTT. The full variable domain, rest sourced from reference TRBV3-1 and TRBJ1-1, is DTAVSQTPKYLVTQMGNDKSIKCEQNLGHDTMYWYKQDSKKFLKIMFSYNNKELIINETVPNRFSPKSPDKAHLNLHINSLELGDSAVYFCASSQFQNTEAFFGQGTRLTVV.

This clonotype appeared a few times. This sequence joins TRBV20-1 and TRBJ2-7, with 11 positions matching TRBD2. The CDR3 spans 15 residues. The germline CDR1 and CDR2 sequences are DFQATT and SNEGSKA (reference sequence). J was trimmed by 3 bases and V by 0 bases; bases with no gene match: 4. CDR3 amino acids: CSARERLAGFYEQYF. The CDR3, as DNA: TGCAGTGCTAGAGAAAGACTAGCGGGATTCTACGAGCAGTACTTC.

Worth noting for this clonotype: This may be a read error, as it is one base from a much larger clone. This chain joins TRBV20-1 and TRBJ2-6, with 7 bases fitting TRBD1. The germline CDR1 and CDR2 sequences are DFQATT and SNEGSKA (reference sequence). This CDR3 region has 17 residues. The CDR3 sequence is CSASDRVSSSGANVLIF. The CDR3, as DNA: TGCAGTGCTAGCGACAGGGTCTCCAGCTCTGGGGCCAACGTCCTGATTTTC.

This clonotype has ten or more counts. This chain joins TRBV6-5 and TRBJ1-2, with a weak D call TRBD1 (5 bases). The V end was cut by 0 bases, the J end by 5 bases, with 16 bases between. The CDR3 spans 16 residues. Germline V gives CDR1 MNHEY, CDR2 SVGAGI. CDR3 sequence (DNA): TGTGCCAGCAGTTACTCGTTTTCCTCTGGGGGGTATGGCTACACCTTC. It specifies CASSYSFSSGGYGYTF.

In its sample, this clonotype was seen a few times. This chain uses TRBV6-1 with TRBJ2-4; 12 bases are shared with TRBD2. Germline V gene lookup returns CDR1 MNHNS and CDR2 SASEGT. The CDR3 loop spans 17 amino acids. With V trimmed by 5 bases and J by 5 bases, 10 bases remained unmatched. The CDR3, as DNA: TGTGCCAGCAGTCCCATCCAGAGACTAGCGGGAGAAAACATTCAGTACTTC. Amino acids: CASSPIQRLAGENIQYF.

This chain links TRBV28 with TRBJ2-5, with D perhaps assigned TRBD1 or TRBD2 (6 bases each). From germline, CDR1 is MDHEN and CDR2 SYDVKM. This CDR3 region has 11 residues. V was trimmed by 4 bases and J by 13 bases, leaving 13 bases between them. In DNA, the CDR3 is TGTGCCAGCAGTTCCAACAGGGAGGTGTACTTC. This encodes CASSSNREVYF.

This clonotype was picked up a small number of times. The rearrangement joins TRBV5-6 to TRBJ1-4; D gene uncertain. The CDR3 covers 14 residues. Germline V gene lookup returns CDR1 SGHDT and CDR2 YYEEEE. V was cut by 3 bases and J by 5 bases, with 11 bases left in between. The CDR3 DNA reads TGTGCCAGCAGCTCGTTCTCGCCCAATGAAAAACTGTTTTTT. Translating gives CASSSFSPNEKLFF.

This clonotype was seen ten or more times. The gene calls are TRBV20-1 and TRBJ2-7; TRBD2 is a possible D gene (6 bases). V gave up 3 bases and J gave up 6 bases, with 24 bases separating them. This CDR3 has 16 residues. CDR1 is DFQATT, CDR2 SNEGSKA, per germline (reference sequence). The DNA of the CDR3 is TGCAGTGCTAGTGCCCATGGGACGCCCAAGGAGGGCGAGCAGTACTTC. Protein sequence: CSASAHGTPKEGEQYF.

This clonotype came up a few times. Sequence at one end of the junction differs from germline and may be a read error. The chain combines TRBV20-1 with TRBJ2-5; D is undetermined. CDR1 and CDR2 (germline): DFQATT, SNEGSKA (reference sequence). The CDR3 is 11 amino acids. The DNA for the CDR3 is TGCAGTGCTAGGGGCCCGCGACTGCCCCACTTC. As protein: CSARGPRLPHF.

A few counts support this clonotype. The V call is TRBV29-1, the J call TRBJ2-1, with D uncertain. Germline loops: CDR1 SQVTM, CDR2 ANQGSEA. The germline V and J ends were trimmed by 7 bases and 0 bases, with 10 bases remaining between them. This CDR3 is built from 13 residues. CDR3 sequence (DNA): TGCAGCGGGGCAAGCCCCTCCTACAATGAGCAGTTCTTC. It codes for CSGASPSYNEQFF.

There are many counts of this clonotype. This CDR3 reads CASSLLAARDGELFF. CDR3 bases: TGTGCCAGCAGTTTATTGGCAGCCCGGGATGGAGAGCTGTTTTTT. The chain recombines TRBV28 with TRBJ2-2; TRBD2 might be the D (5 bases). Germline V gives CDR1 MDHEN, CDR2 SYDVKM. Trimming removed 1 base at V and 11 bases at J, with 17 bases between. The CDR3 covers 15 residues.